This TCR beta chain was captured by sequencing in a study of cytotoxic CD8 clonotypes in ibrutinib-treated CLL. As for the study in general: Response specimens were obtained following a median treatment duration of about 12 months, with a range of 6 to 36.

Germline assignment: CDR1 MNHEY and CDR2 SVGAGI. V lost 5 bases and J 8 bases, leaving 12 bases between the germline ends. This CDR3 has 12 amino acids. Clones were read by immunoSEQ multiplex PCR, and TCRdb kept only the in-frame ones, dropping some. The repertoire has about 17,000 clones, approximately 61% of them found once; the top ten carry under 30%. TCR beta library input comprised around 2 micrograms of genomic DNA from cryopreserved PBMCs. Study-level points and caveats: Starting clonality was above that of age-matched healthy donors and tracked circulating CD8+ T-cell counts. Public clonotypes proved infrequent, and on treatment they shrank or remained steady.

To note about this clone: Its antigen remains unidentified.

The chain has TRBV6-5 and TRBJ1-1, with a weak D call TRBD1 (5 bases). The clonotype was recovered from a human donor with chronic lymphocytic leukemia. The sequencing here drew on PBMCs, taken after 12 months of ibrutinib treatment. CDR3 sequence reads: CASSKGPWEAFF. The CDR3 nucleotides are TGTGCCAGCAGTAAGGGACCATGGGAAGCTTTCTTT.